This TCR beta chain was profiled in a study of cytomegalovirus exposure and HLA in healthy donors. Study results and caveats: A later analysis found most CMV-associated TCR beta chains apparently HLA-restricted.

As for this clone: The target antigen is unknown.

The PCR ran on 60 Vbeta and 13 Jbeta primers. The assay was immunoSEQ multiplex PCR, and TCRdb's table has in-frame clones only and misses some. The repertoire holds under 200,000 clones, with about 75% as singletons. Trimming pared 0 bases from V and 4 bases from J, leaving 12 bases between. This CDR3 comprises 15 residues. Germline V gene sequence: CDR1 MNHNY, CDR2 SVGAGI (reference sequence). The clonotype was recovered from a male donor in good health and CMV-seropositive. The specimen sequenced was PBMCs. The rearrangement joins TRBV6-6 to TRBJ1-1, with unresolved D. The CDR3 region has the DNA TGTGCCAGCAGTTACTCGATGGGCACCTTCACTGAAGCTTTCTTT. Residues: CASSYSMGTFTEAFF.